The following is a T cell receptor (beta chain) sequence with its context. Blood CD8+ and CD4+ T cells underwent high-throughput TCR beta sequencing. The V and J ends lost 0 bases and 5 bases respectively, with 11 bases between them. Germline assignment: CDR1 SGHRS and CDR2 YFSETQ. The CDR3 totals 14 residues. RNA amounts of about 0.45 to 1 ug underwent reverse transcription with random hexamers. With immunoSEQ multiplex PCR, TCR beta CDR3 was amplified across 54 Vbeta and 13 Jbeta. Each CDR3 protein is one row after TCRdb ran MiXCR on the immunoSEQ multiplex PCR reads. The table lists 70,000 to 100,000 distinct CDR3 sequences, approximately 96% of them singletons. The data stem from a study of CD8 T cells in Susac syndrome.

Sequencing was done on a sample of CD8+ T cells from PBMCs. This chain joins TRBV5-1 and TRBJ2-5; D may be TRBD2 (5 bases). The clonotype originates from a human donor with Susac syndrome. This CDR3 reads CASSLAGVAETQYF. CDR3 DNA sequence: TGCGCCAGCAGCTTGGCCGGGGTCGCGGAGACCCAGTACTTC.